The next 14 T cell receptor beta chains were all read from a single sample in a study of T-cell memory formation after mild COVID-19. TCRdb reprocessed the 5' RACE reads with MiXCR, giving one entry per CDR3 protein. The top ten hold more than 35% of the sample, which has some 100,000 distinct CDR3 sequences, 11% seen once. The specimen sequenced was PBMCs or a T cell subset sorted from them (not recorded which). The origin of the receptors is a man aged 18-30 years who had mild COVID-19 (a few samples of this study predate the infection). Cell type and time point are not known.

The chain is built from TRBV6-2 or TRBV6-3 and TRBJ2-3, with a weak D call TRBD2 (7 bases). The CDR3 is made up of 17 amino acids. V lost 0 bases, J lost 4 bases, and 17 bases lay in between. The germline CDR1 and CDR2 sequences are MNHEY and SVGEGT. The CDR3 DNA sequence: TGTGCCAGCAGTTACTCGTGGGGGGGCGATTTTGCAGATACGCAGTATTTT. Translating gives CASSYSWGGDFADTQYF.

This clonotype was picked up a small number of times. The genes are TRBV12-3 or TRBV12-4 and TRBJ2-7; possibly TRBD1 or TRBD2 for D (5 bases each). Trimming took 9 bases from V and 7 from J, leaving 19 bases between them. The CDR3 spans 13 residues. CDR3 amino acids: CARRGRHYDEQYF. Written as DNA, the CDR3 is TGTGCCAGACGGGGCCGCCACTACGATGAGCAGTACTTC.

This clonotype has at least ten counts. This chain links TRBV12-3 or TRBV12-4 with TRBJ1-1, with D possibly TRBD1 on 6 matching bases. CDR3 size: 16 residues. V lost 5 bases, J lost 7 bases, and 23 bases lay in between. As DNA, the CDR3 is TGTGCCAGCAGTCTCAATACAGGGCCCCTAGGTGGTGAAGCTTTCTTT. The encoded protein is CASSLNTGPLGGEAFF.

The chain recombines TRBV15 with TRBJ2-3; 9 bases are shared with TRBD1. The CDR3 has 16 amino acids. V lost 4 bases to trimming and J lost 2 bases; unmatched junction nucleotides: 7. Germline V gives CDR1 LNHNV, CDR2 YYDKDF (reference sequence). The CDR3 nucleotides read TGTGCCACCAGCAACCTGGGACAGGGCATCACAGATACGCAGTATTTT. This codes for CATSNLGQGITDTQYF.

This chain joins TRBV29-1 and TRBJ1-1; tentatively, D is TRBD1 (5 bases). The V gene lost 3 bases and the J gene lost 0 bases, with 14 bases spanning the gap. The CDR3 length is 15 residues. CDR1 SQVTM and CDR2 ANQGSEA come from the germline V gene. Written as DNA, the CDR3 is TGCAGCGTTGAGAGGGTGACAGACATGAACACTGAAGCTTTCTTT. It specifies CSVERVTDMNTEAFF.

This clonotype was detected only a few times. The CDR3 here is CASSLPDRRGEQFF. DNA for the CDR3: TGTGCCAGCAGCTTACCCGATCGGCGCGGAGAGCAGTTCTTC. The V gene is TRBV7-9, the J gene TRBJ2-1; no clear D gene. The V gene's germline CDR1 is SEHNR and CDR2 FQNEAQ (reference sequence). V lost 2 bases and J 10 bases, leaving 15 bases between the germline ends. The CDR3 has 14 amino acids.

This clonotype was seen a handful of times. The V call is TRBV7-3, the J call TRBJ2-3; D unclear. This CDR3 is built from 14 residues. V was shortened by 4 bases and J by 2 bases, with 10 bases between the two germline ends. The V gene's germline CDR1 is SGHTA and CDR2 FQGTGA. CDR3 sequence reads: CASSSNGHTDTQYF. The CDR3 nucleotides read TGTGCCAGCAGCTCCAACGGCCACACAGATACGCAGTATTTT.

This clonotype was counted a few times. This chain joins TRBV20-1 and TRBJ1-2; D is perhaps TRBD1 (6 bases). The germline CDR1 and CDR2 sequences are DFQATT and SNEGSKA (reference sequence). The CDR3 runs to 13 residues. Between the trimmed V and J ends, which lost 3 bases and 4 bases, there was a span of 12 bases. CDR3 protein: CSARYRVIYGYTF. DNA of the CDR3: TGCAGTGCTAGGTACAGGGTGATCTATGGCTACACCTTC.

The chain recombines TRBV27 with TRBJ2-6, with D hard to call. The V and J ends lost 4 bases and 0 bases respectively, with 10 bases between them. Per the germline V gene, CDR1 is MNHEY and CDR2 is SMNVEV (reference sequence). The CDR3 is 16 residues long. The CDR3 region is CASSSVESSGANVLTF. CDR3 DNA: TGTGCCAGCAGTTCAGTCGAGAGCTCTGGGGCCAACGTCCTGACTTTC. The variable domain in full, completed from reference TRBV27 and TRBJ2-6, reads EAQVTQNPRYLITVTGKKLTVTCSQNMNHEYMSWYRQDPGLGLRQIYYSMNVEVTDKGDVPEGYKVSRKEKRNFPLILESPSPNQTSLYFCASSSVESSGANVLTFGAGSRLTVL.

This clonotype has a count of ten or more. V gene TRBV5-6 combines with J gene TRBJ2-3; 8 bases are shared with TRBD2. The J segment lost 4 bases and the V segment lost 7 bases, leaving 17 bases of the junction unmatched. This CDR3 comprises 17 residues. Germline lookup yields CDR1 SGHDT and CDR2 YYEEEE. CDR3 nucleotide sequence: TGTGCCAGCGCCGGGGCTAGCGGGTACCCCGTGGCAGATACGCAGTATTTT. Translating it yields CASAGASGYPVADTQYF.

The gene calls are TRBV7-2 and TRBJ2-1; 10 nucleotides align to TRBD2. Unmatched junction bases numbered 12, after V lost 1 base and J lost 15 bases. This CDR3 region has 15 residues. From germline, CDR1 is SGHTA and CDR2 FQGNSA. CDR3 coding DNA: TGTGCCAGCAGCTTAGTTCGGGCTAGCGGGGGCCACTCGTTCTTC. This gives the protein CASSLVRASGGHSFF.

The chain uses TRBV25-1 and TRBJ1-3; possible D gene TRBD1, 5 bases. Trimming removed 9 bases at V and 3 bases at J, with 15 bases between. The CDR3 covers 14 residues. Germline V CDR1 and CDR2: MGHDK, SYGVNS. The CDR3 spells CASGGTGGGNTIYF. The CDR3 nucleotides read TGTGCCAGTGGGGGAACGGGAGGTGGAAACACCATATATTTT.

This clonotype appeared a few times. The chain recombines TRBV5-1 with TRBJ2-3; 8 bases align to TRBD2. Unmatched junction bases numbered 9, after V lost 4 bases and J lost 5 bases. CDR1 and CDR2 from the germline V gene are SGHRS and YFSETQ. The CDR3 is 15 residues long. The CDR3 sequence is CASSPAGGGRDTQYF. CDR3 sequence (DNA): TGCGCCAGCAGCCCGGCGGGGGGTGGAAGAGATACGCAGTATTTT.

This clonotype was seen a few times. The chain recombines TRBV19 with TRBJ1-2; D unresolved. The CDR3 is made up of 13 amino acids. V shed 2 bases and J shed 6 bases, with 10 bases lying between them. CDR1 is LNHDA and CDR2 is SQIVND in the germline V gene (reference sequence). CDR3 DNA sequence: TGTGCCAGTAGTATACCCGGGGAGGATGGCTACACCTTC. Protein: CASSIPGEDGYTF. The complete variable domain, with remaining parts taken from reference TRBV19 and TRBJ1-2, reads DGGITQSPKYLFRKEGQNVTLSCEQNLNHDAMYWYRQDPGQGLRLIYYSQIVNDFQKGDIAEGYSVSREKKESFPLTVTSAQKNPTAFYLCASSIPGEDGYTFGSGTRLTVV.